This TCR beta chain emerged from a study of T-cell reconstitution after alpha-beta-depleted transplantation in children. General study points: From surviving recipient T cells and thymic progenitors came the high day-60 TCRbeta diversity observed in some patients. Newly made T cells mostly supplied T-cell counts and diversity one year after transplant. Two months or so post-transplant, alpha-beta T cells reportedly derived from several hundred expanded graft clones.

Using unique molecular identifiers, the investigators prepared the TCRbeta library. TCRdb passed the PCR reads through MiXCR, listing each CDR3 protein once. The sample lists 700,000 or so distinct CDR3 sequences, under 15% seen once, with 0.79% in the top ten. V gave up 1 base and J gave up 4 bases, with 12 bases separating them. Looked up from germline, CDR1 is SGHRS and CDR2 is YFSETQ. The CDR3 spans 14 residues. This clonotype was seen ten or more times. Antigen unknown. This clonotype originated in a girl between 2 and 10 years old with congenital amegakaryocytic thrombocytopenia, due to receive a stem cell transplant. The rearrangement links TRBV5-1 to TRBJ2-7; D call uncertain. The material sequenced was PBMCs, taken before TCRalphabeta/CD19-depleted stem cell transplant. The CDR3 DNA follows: TGCGCCAGCAGCTTGAGCCAGGATATTTACGAGCAGTACTTC. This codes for CASSLSQDIYEQYF.